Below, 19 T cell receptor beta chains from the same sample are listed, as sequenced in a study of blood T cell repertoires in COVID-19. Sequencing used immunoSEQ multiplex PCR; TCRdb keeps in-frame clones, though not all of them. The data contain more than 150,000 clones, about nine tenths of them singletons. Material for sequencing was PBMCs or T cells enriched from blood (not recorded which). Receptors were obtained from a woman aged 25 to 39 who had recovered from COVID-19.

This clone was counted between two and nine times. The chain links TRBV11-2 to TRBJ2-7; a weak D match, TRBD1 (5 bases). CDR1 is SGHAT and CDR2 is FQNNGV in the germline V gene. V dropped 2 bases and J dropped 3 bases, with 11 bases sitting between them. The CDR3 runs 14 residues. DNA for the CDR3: TGTGCCAGCAGCTTAAAGACAGCTAACTACGAGCAGTACTTC. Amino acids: CASSLKTANYEQYF. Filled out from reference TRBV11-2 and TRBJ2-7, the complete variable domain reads EAGVAQSPRYKIIEKRQSVAFWCNPISGHATLYWYQQILGQGPKLLIQFQNNGVVDDSQLPKDRFSAERLKGVDSTLKIQPAKLEDSAVYLCASSLKTANYEQYFGPGTRLTVT.

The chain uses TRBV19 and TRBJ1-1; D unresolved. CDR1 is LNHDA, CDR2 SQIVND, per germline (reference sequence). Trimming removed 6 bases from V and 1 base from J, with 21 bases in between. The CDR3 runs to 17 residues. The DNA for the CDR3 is TGTGCCAGTAGCCGACTTGGATACCGCCCGCCGAACACTGAAGCTTTCTTT. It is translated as CASSRLGYRPPNTEAFF.

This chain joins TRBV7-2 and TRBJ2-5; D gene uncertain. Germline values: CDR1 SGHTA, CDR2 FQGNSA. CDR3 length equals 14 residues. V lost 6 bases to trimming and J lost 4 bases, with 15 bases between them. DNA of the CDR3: TGTGCCAGCAGATCCCCAGGATTTCGAGAGACCCAGTACTTC. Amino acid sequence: CASRSPGFRETQYF.

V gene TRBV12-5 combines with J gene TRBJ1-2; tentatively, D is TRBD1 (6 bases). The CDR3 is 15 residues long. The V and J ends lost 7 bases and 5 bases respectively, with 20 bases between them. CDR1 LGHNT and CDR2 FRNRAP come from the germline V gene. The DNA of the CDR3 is TGTGCTAGTGCCCCACCAAACAGGGTTTGGTATGGCTACACCTTC. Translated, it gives CASAPPNRVWYGYTF.

The CDR3 sequence: CASSPDRVLPKYNEQFF. The CDR3, as DNA: TGTGCCAGCAGCCCCGACAGGGTATTGCCCAAGTACAATGAGCAGTTCTTC. The rearrangement joins TRBV4-2 to TRBJ2-1; TRBD1 matches 7 bases. This CDR3 comprises 17 residues. Trimming took 4 bases from V and 4 from J; bases not matched to a gene: 13. CDR1 and CDR2 from the germline V gene are LGHNA and YNFKEQ.

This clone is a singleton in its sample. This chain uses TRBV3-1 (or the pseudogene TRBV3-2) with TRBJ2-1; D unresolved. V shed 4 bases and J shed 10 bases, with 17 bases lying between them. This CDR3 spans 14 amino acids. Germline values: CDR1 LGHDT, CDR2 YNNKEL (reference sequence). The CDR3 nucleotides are TGTGCCAGCAGCCCCTCCGGCAGGCCTGTGGAGCAGTTCTTC. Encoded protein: CASSPSGRPVEQFF.

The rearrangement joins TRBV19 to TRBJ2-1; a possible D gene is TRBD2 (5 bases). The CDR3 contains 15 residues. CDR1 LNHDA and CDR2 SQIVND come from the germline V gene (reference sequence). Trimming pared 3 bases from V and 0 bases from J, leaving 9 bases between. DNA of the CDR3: TGTGCCAGTAGTATGACTACGAGCTCCTACAATGAGCAGTTCTTC. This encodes CASSMTTSSYNEQFF.

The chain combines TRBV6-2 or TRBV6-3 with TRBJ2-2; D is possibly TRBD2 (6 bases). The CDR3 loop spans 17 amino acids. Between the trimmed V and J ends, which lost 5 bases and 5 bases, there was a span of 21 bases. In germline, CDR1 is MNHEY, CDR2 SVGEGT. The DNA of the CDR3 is TGTGCCAGCAGTGCCCGCGGGGCTAGCGAAAAGACCGGGGAGCTGTTTTTT. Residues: CASSARGASEKTGELFF.

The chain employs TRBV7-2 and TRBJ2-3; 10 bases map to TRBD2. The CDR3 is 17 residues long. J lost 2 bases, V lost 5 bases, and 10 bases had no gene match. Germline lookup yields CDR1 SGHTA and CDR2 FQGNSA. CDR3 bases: TGTGCCAGCAGCCGCCGAACTAGCGGGATATACACAGATACGCAGTATTTT. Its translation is CASSRRTSGIYTDTQYF.

The DNA for the CDR3 is TGTGCCAGCAGTCCCAGGGCGGGGTATACGCAGTATTTT. Protein sequence: CASSPRAGYTQYF. The V call is TRBV6-2 or TRBV6-3, the J call TRBJ2-3; D perhaps matches TRBD2 (6 bases). The CDR3 runs 13 residues. The germline CDR1 and CDR2 sequences are MNHEY and SVGEGT. V was clipped by 5 bases and J by 7 bases, with 13 bases between them.

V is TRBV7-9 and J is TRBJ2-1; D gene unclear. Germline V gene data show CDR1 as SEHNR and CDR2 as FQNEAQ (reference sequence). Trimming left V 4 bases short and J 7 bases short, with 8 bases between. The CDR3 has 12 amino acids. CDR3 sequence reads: CASSSPPNEQFF. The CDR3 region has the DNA TGTGCCAGCAGCTCTCCCCCTAATGAGCAGTTCTTC.

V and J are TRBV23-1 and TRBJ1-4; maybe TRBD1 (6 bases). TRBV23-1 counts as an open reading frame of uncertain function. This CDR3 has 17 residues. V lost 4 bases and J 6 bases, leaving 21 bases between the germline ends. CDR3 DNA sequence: TGCGCCAGCAGTCGTTCGGAGCTCAGGGGAACGGATGAAAAACTGTTTTTT. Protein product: CASSRSELRGTDEKLFF.

In DNA form, the CDR3 reads TGCGCCAGCAGCCGGGGAGGGATAGAAGAGACCCAGTACTTC. Its protein product is CASSRGGIEETQYF. The rearrangement uses TRBV5-1 and TRBJ2-5; 7 bases match TRBD2. The V gene end was trimmed by 4 bases and the J gene end by 3 bases; junction bases not matched to a gene: 6. This CDR3 comprises 14 residues. CDR1 SGHRS and CDR2 YFSETQ come from the germline V gene.

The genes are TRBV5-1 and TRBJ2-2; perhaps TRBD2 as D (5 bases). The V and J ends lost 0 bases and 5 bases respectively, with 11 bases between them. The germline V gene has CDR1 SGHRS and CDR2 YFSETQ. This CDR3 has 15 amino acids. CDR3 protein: CASSLASRGTGELFF. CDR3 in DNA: TGCGCCAGCAGCTTGGCGAGTCGGGGAACCGGGGAGCTGTTTTTT.

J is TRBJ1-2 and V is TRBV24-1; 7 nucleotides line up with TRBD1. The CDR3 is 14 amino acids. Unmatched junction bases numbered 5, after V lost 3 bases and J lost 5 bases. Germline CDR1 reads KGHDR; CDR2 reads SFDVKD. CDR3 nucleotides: TGTGCCACCAGTGATAGACAGGGAAGGTATGGCTACACCTTC. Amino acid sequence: CATSDRQGRYGYTF.

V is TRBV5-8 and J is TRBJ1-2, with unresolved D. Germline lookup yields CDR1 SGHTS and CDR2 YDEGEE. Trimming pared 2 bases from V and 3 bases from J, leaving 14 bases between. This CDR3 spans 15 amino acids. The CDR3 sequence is CASSFGTTVDYGYTF. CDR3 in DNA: TGTGCCAGCAGCTTCGGCACTACGGTAGACTATGGCTACACCTTC.

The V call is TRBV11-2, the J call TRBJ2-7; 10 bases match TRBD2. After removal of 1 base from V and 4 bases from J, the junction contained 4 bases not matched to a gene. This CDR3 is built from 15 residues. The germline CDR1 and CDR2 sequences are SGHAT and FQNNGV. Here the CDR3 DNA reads TGTGCCAGCAGCTTAGGAGCGGGGGGGATTTACGAGCAGTACTTC. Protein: CASSLGAGGIYEQYF.

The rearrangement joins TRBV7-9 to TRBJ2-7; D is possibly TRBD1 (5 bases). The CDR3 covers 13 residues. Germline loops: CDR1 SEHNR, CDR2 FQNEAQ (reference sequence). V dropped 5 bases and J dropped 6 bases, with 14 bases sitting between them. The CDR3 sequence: CASSATAGIEQYF. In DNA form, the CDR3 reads TGTGCCAGCAGCGCTACGGCAGGGATCGAGCAGTACTTC.

CDR3 bases: TGTGCCAGCAGCTTCTCTCCCCGGGAGCAGTTCTTC. Protein product: CASSFSPREQFF. This sequence joins TRBV7-2 and TRBJ2-1; D is unclear. The germline gives CDR1 SGHTA, CDR2 FQGNSA. The CDR3 totals 12 residues. Trimming shortened V by 3 bases and J by 10 bases, and 10 bases separated the two germline ends.